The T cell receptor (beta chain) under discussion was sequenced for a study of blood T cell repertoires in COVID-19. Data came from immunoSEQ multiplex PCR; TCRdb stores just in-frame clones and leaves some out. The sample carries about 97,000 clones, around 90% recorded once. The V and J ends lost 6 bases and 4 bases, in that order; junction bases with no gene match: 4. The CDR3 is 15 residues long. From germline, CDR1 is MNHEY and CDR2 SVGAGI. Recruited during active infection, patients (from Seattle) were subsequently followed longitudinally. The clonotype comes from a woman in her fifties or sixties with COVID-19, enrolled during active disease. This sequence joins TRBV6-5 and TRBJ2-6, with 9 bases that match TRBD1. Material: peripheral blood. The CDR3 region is CASRDRGPGANVLTF. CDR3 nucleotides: TGTGCCAGCAGGGACAGGGGACCGGGGGCCAACGTCCTGACTTTC.